This T cell receptor beta chain was sequenced in a study of blood T cells in healthy people across ages. Study-wide results and limits: Older age went with lower TCR beta diversity per million T cells, in a roughly linear way. Long-lived donors carried more naive CD4+ cells and greater diversity than aged donors.

It was with a sample-barcoded 5' primer and a J-beta primer mix that a second PCR of roughly 7 to 12 cycles was run. One entry per CDR3 protein, called by TCRdb with MiXCR from the 5' RACE reads. The top ten clones hold less than 15% of a sample with about 1.1 million distinct CDR3 sequences, around two fifths of them seen once. The germline V gene has CDR1 SGHRS and CDR2 YFSETQ. The CDR3 runs to 15 residues. V dropped 0 bases and J dropped 3 bases, with 12 bases sitting between them. This clonotype has a handful of counts. Antigen specificity is unknown. The sequencing sample was made of blood. The source of this sequence is a young man in good health. The chain uses TRBV5-1 and TRBJ1-1; tentative D call: TRBD1 (6 bases). CDR3 DNA sequence: TGCGCCAGCAGCTTGGGGTCAGGGGAGGACACTGAAGCTTTCTTT. Translating it yields CASSLGSGEDTEAFF. Full variable domain (missing parts from reference TRBV5-1 and TRBJ1-1): KAGVTQTPRYLIKTRGQQVTLSCSPISGHRSVSWYQQTPGQGLQFLFEYFSETQRNKGNFPGRFSGRQFSNSRSEMNVSTLELGDSALYLCASSLGSGEDTEAFFGQGTRLTVV.